This T cell receptor beta chain derives from a study of blood T cell repertoires in COVID-19 (dated by TCRdb to about 2020). As for the study more broadly: Samples covering the acute and convalescent phases of COVID-19 were provided by collaborators in the United States, Italy and Spain. The material from the prospective study consisted of cDNA or gDNA derived from T cells, B-cell-depleted T cells, or PBMCs. The dataset comprised deeply sampled blood TCRbeta repertoires from subjects exposed to, actively infected with, or recovered from COVID-19. A freely available public database, intended as a resource for researchers studying the immune response to SARS-CoV-2, is where the repertoires were released. Samples came from the ongoing ImmuneRACE study (first 160 participants) plus 1,254 subjects from 6 global collaborators. A de-identified subject ID, COVID-19 status, age in years and sex were almost always included in the sample metadata. HLA class I and class II types, where available, came from metadata supplied by the sample provider rather than from assay-based typing.

The CDR1 and CDR2 encoded by the germline V gene (reference sequence) are GTSNPN and SVGIG. Spanning cysteine to phenylalanine, the CDR3 consists of 13 amino acids. The retained sequence is limited to the CDR3, 39 bases, with the frame set at the first base. Trimming removed 3 bases from V and 0 bases from J, leaving 8 bases between the germline ends. A note on this clone: The antigen this receptor binds is unknown. No qualities accompany the bases; no much larger clone lies one base away.

The immunoSEQ Assay, a bias-controlled multiplex PCR, was used to amplify TCRbeta CDR3 regions from genomic DNA. The published analysis was carried out like this. Within the assay, amplification of reference gene primers was used to estimate how many nucleated cells each sample contained. To quantify the absolute abundance of each unique TCRbeta CDR3 rearrangement, sequence reads were collapsed and filtered. For each sample, productive Simpson clonality was calculated as the square root of Simpson's diversity index across productive rearrangements. In its TCRdb copy, this immuneACCESS table keeps in-frame sequences only and misses some clones. Where compared with another copy, unresolved V genes explain less than half of these, and the others have no known cause. V, J and clone size are taken as reported in that table, and D and trimming were inferred from the DNA itself. The sample includes 210,000 or so clones, with about 90% observed a single time. The ten largest clonotypes hold 2.5% to 3.5% of the sample.

Paper-wide results and their limitations: How much clinical and demographic metadata was included differed by source and by participant, and the metadata was provided uncurated.

The collaborating institutions used their own protocols to collect whole blood in K2EDTA tubes. For TCRbeta analysis, collaborators shipped samples as frozen whole blood, isolated PBMCs, or DNA extracted from either of those sample types. This clonotype originated in a woman aged 55 to 70 with acute or convalescent COVID-19. The chain was built from TRBV30 and TRBJ1-2; the D gene assignment is ambiguous. The sample comprised peripheral blood. The CDR3 in this case is CAWSLGTNYGYTF. The DNA reads TGTGCCTGGAGCCTCGGGACTAACTATGGCTACACCTTC. The full variable domain, completed from the reference TRBV30 and TRBJ1-2 proteins outside the CDR3, reads SQTIHQWPATLVQPVGSPLSLECTVEGTSNPNLYWYRQAAGRGLQLLFYSVGIGQISSEVPQNLSASRPQDRQFILSSKKLLLSDSGFYLCAWSLGTNYGYTFGSGTRLTVV.